Listed here is a single TCR beta chain. Its cognate antigen has yet to be identified. Per-base quality was not reported, and no clone a single base away is much larger than it. These data come from a study of T cells in Graves' hyperthyroidism and ophthalmopathy (dated by TCRdb to between 2018 and 2021). In the study overall: Peripheral blood was sampled at the time of initial diagnosis, prior to any treatment. To identify distinguishing TCR V-J signatures, a discovery cohort of 90 to 100 patients was used, comprising 40 to 45 with Graves' ophthalmopathy and 55 to 65 with stable Graves' hyperthyroidism. Prospective prediction of ophthalmopathy was tested in an independent validation cohort consisting of some 18 hyperthyroidism patients and more than 15 patients who later progressed to ophthalmopathy. The approximately 90 discovery patients were divided at random into training and test sets in a 7:3 ratio. In about six Graves' hyperthyroidism patients, the study also compared T-cell repertoires from thyroid tissue with T-cell repertoires from blood. Once sampling was done, hyperthyroidism patients were given methimazole at a starting dose of 30 mg daily, whereas ophthalmopathy patients were given high-dose intravenous methylprednisolone. The paper reports TCR Vbeta CDR3 sequencing of 140 or so peripheral blood samples: approximately 43 ophthalmopathy, under 80 hyperthyroidism and around 17 progressor patients. Paper-wide results and their limitations: A model built on a 13 V-J signature distinguished ophthalmopathy from stable hyperthyroidism, reaching 87.88% sensitivity and around 81% specificity in cross-validation and 80%/75% in testing. In validation, the model predicted progression to ophthalmopathy a median of about 5.9 months before onset, with approximately 68% sensitivity and about 72% specificity. Most expanded thyroid clonotypes (frequency above 0.001) were also detected in blood, suggesting blood repertoires may reflect thyroid immune responses. No statistical method was used to fix the sample size in advance, and group allocation was not hidden from the investigators.

Graves' hyperthyroidism was defined as stable when no progression to ophthalmopathy occurred over 18 months of follow-up. Hyperthyroidism patients were newly diagnosed, with disease duration under 2 months, and aged 18 to 65 years. Patients with uncontrolled infections, other autoimmune diseases, pregnancy or lactation were excluded. Diagnoses relied on clinical symptoms, serum thyroxine and TRAb, thyroid ultrasound and orbital computed tomography. PBMCs were isolated from roughly 10 ml of fresh peripheral blood by Ficoll-Paque density gradient centrifugation. Total RNA was extracted using Trizol reagent, and RNA quality was assessed on an Agilent 2100 Bioanalyzer. Cut back by 3 bases and 3 bases, the V and J ends lie 3 bases apart. From the cysteine up to the phenylalanine, the CDR3 has a length of 12 residues. Just CDR3 DNA is preserved here, 36 bases in frame from base 1. CDR1 and CDR2 are drawn from the germline V gene (reference sequence): LNHDA, SQIVND.

TCR beta CDR3 regions were amplified from RNA transcripts. The TCR CDR3 was subjected to a first round of RT-PCR using the HTBI primer set and the Qiagen OneStep RT-PCR kit. The libraries were constructed in a second round of multiplex PCR and then size-selected and purified. Sequencing of the libraries was done on an Illumina HiSeq2000 using paired-end 100 bp reads. The paper's processing steps were these. SOAPnuke was used to process the raw data, with reads discarded if the reads contained adapters or uncalled bases, had a mean Phred below 15, or lacked an exact constant-primer or identifier match. COPE v1.2.5 was used to merge the high-quality paired reads, and each unique nucleotide sequence was defined as a clonotype. Clonotypes were aligned to IMGT TRBV, TRBD and TRBJ reference segments using MiTCR v1.1. The analysis included only V-J combinations with a frequency above 0.0001, which together covered around 99% of the repertoires. The TCS score was defined as the ratio of F50 (clonal expansion) to E x V (chaos), calculated using BLOSUM62-based TCRdist between CDR3 peptides within each V-J. Welch's t-statistics and random forest reduced fewer than 550 V-J features to roughly 13, which were used in a naive Bayes classifier (R e1071). Using fastp trimming at Q25 and MiXCR clonotype assembly, TCRdb reanalyzed the public sequencing data and kept in-frame beta chains. Merged by CDR3 protein, the rows form single entries marked with the most common genes and DNA. These V and J calls are TCRdb output, not the study's own analysis. The sample yields about 740,000 distinct CDR3 sequences; less than 15% were counted once. 10% of the sample is in the top ten clones.

The V and J genes are TRBV19 and TRBJ2-1, with no reliable assignment of the D segment. Sequenced: blood. The receptor was derived from a woman in her late teens or twenties with Graves' hyperthyroidism. The bases are TGTGCCAGTAGTATTTACTACAATGAGCAGTTCTTC. It translates to CASSIYYNEQFF.